What follows are 25 T cell receptor beta chains derived from one specimen sequenced in a study of blood T cell repertoires in COVID-19. Sequencing was performed with immunoSEQ multiplex PCR; in TCRdb, only in-frame clones are kept and a portion is missing. The table has a few hundred thousand clones, about four fifths seen once. The sequencing sample was made of peripheral blood. The receptors shown here come from a woman aged 18-29 years with acute or convalescent COVID-19.

The rearrangement links TRBV21-1 to TRBJ2-7; the table's D call, TRBD2, has no DNA check behind it. TRBV21-1 is termed a pseudogene. CDR3 size: 16 residues. CDR3 sequence: CASSKLGLGGSGEQYF. The DNA of the CDR3 is TGTGCCAGCAGCAAATTAGGTCTAGGCGGGAGTGGCGAGCAGTACTTC.

This clone was detected only once. The chain carries TRBV24-1 and TRBJ2-3; no reliable D call. The V gene's germline CDR1 is KGHDR and CDR2 SFDVKD. This CDR3 comprises 15 residues. Trimming removed 0 bases from V and 4 bases from J, with 10 bases in between. The CDR3 nucleotides read TGTGCCACCAGTGATTTGGAGGCGGCCCCAGATACGCAGTATTTT. It codes for CATSDLEAAPDTQYF.

The J gene is TRBJ2-3, the V gene TRBV12-3 or TRBV12-4; D is unclear. CDR3 length: 12 residues. V dropped 7 bases and J dropped 3 bases, with 8 bases sitting between them. The CDR3 DNA is TGTGCCAGCACCCCGGAGACAGATACGCAGTATTTT. As protein: CASTPETDTQYF.

The rearrangement joins TRBV19 to TRBJ2-1; 7 bases are shared with TRBD2. From germline, CDR1 is LNHDA and CDR2 SQIVND (reference sequence). CDR3 length: 16 residues. V was clipped by 6 bases and J by 8 bases; unmatched bases: 16. The CDR3 nucleotides read TGTGCCAGTAGGGCGGGGACTACACCACCGAGGGATGAGCAGTTCTTC. It codes for CASRAGTTPPRDEQFF.

The chain couples TRBV6-2 or TRBV6-3 to TRBJ2-7, with 10 bases fitting TRBD2. CDR1 is MNHEY and CDR2 is SVGEGT in the germline V gene. Unmatched junction bases numbered 4, after V lost 5 bases and J lost 0 bases. This CDR3 has 15 residues. In nucleotides, the CDR3 is TGTGCCAGCAGTCGGACTAGCGGTAGCTCCTACGAGCAGTACTTC. Translating it yields CASSRTSGSSYEQYF.

The chain couples TRBV11-2 to TRBJ2-1; the D is unclear. From germline, CDR1 is SGHAT and CDR2 FQNNGV. This CDR3 contains 16 residues. V was clipped by 1 base and J by 2 bases, with 12 bases between them. CDR3 DNA: TGTGCCAGCAGCTTAGCTGGTCTAACCACCTACAATGAGCAGTTCTTC. Translated: CASSLAGLTTYNEQFF.

In DNA form, the CDR3 reads TGTGCCAGCAGCCGCGGGACAGGTCTTCGGGGCTACACCTTC. Its translation is CASSRGTGLRGYTF. The chain has TRBV7-9 and TRBJ1-2; 8 positions match TRBD1. The CDR3 consists of 14 residues. Trimming cost V 5 bases and J 8 bases; bases outside gene matches: 10. Germline assignment: CDR1 SEHNR and CDR2 FQNEAQ (reference sequence).

The chain uses TRBV30 and TRBJ1-5; the D gene is possibly TRBD1 (6 bases). In germline, CDR1 is GTSNPN, CDR2 SVGIG (reference sequence). The CDR3 runs to 13 residues. The germline V and J ends were trimmed by 2 bases and 7 bases, with 12 bases remaining between them. Here the CDR3 DNA reads TGTGCCTGGAGTCGGGGGGCAAGGCAGCCCCAGCATTTT. Translated: CAWSRGARQPQHF.

V and J are TRBV7-2 and TRBJ1-1; tentative D call: TRBD1 (5 bases). Per germline, CDR1 SGHTA and CDR2 FQGNSA. Deletions cut 6 bases from V and 1 base from J, with 12 bases between. This CDR3 contains 14 residues. CDR3 protein: CASSQGAENTEAFF. CDR3 DNA: TGTGCCAGCAGTCAAGGGGCGGAGAACACTGAAGCTTTCTTT.

This chain joins TRBV11-2 and TRBJ2-1; tentative D call: TRBD2 (5 bases). CDR3 length equals 13 residues. Germline assignment: CDR1 SGHAT and CDR2 FQNNGV. Trimming removed 4 bases from V and 9 bases from J, with 13 bases in between. The CDR3 protein is CASSSTRNGEQFF. CDR3 DNA: TGTGCCAGCAGCTCCACTAGGAACGGTGAGCAGTTCTTC.

A single count supports this clone. This chain connects TRBV9 to TRBJ1-6, with 9 bases fitting TRBD1. CDR1 is SGDLS, CDR2 YYNGEE, per germline. The CDR3 is made up of 14 amino acids. The junction had 5 bases not matched to a gene; V was cut back by 3 bases and J by 10 bases. The CDR3 protein is CASSADRGESPLHF. CDR3 coding DNA: TGTGCCAGCAGCGCGGACAGGGGAGAATCACCCCTCCACTTT.

As regards this clone: Other DNA sequences in this sample translate to the same CDR3. The V call is TRBV12-3 or TRBV12-4, the J call TRBJ1-5, with a possible D match to TRBD1 (5 bases). The CDR3 length is 13 residues. V lost 4 bases and J lost 5, with 9 bases in between. In DNA, the CDR3 is TGTGCCAGCAGTTCTGACAGAGATCAGCCCCAGCATTTT. It encodes CASSSDRDQPQHF.

The CDR3, as DNA: TGTGCCAGCAGCCAACAAGACAGGCATGAGCAGTTCTTC. Protein: CASSQQDRHEQFF. The chain links TRBV12-3 or TRBV12-4 to TRBJ2-1, with D possibly matching TRBD1 (6 bases). The CDR3 sequence is 13 residues long. V shed 6 bases and J shed 8 bases, with 14 bases lying between them.

The count of this clone is one. The V call is TRBV7-3, the J call TRBJ2-3, with 7 bases aligning to TRBD2. The CDR3 totals 16 residues. After removal of 2 bases from V and 5 bases from J, the junction contained 10 bases not matched to a gene. Germline V lookup: CDR1 SGHTA, CDR2 FQGTGA. The CDR3 DNA follows: TGTGCCAGCAGCTTAGTGGGAGGCGGGAGTCAAGATACGCAGTATTTT. As protein: CASSLVGGGSQDTQYF.

The CDR3 loop reads CASSLAAGGATNEQFF. The CDR3 nucleotides are TGCGCCAGCAGCTTGGCAGCGGGAGGCGCCACTAATGAGCAGTTCTTC. The rearrangement links TRBV5-1 to TRBJ2-1, with 9 bases aligning to TRBD2. The CDR3 sequence is 16 residues long. After removal of 0 bases from V and 7 bases from J, the junction contained 8 bases not matched to a gene. CDR1 is SGHRS, CDR2 YFSETQ, per germline.

The CDR3 region is CASSLLSAAYNSPLHF. CDR3 nucleotide sequence: TGTGCCAGCAGCTTGTTGTCGGCGGCCTATAATTCACCCCTCCACTTT. This chain links TRBV5-4 with TRBJ1-6, with D unresolved. The CDR3 is 16 amino acids. The V gene lost 1 base and the J gene lost 2 bases, with 10 bases spanning the gap. Germline V gives CDR1 SGHNT, CDR2 YYREEE (reference sequence).

V is TRBV11-2 and J is TRBJ2-5; 13 bases match TRBD2. The CDR3 totals 18 residues. Germline V lookup: CDR1 SGHAT, CDR2 FQNNGV. V was clipped by 1 base and J by 7 bases; unmatched bases: 12. The CDR3 region is CASSLVRGLAGEGVTQYF. In DNA, the CDR3 is TGTGCCAGCAGCTTAGTCCGCGGACTAGCGGGAGAAGGAGTGACCCAGTACTTC.

The chain is built from TRBV9 and TRBJ2-5; 8 bases are shared with TRBD2. The CDR3 has 15 residues. J was trimmed by 0 bases and V by 4 bases; bases with no gene match: 5. Germline V gives CDR1 SGDLS, CDR2 YYNGEE. The CDR3 is CASSPGLADQETQYF. In DNA form, the CDR3 reads TGTGCCAGCAGCCCAGGACTAGCAGACCAAGAGACCCAGTACTTC.

This clone was picked up one time. The J gene is TRBJ2-2, the V gene TRBV28; tentatively, D is TRBD2 (6 bases). This CDR3 contains 16 residues. The germline CDR1 and CDR2 sequences are MDHEN and SYDVKM. The germline V and J ends were trimmed by 10 bases and 1 base, with 19 bases remaining between them. CDR3 DNA: TGTGCCACAAAGCCCATAGCGGCCATGAACACCGGGGAGCTGTTTTTT. Protein sequence: CATKPIAAMNTGELFF. The full variable domain, completed using reference TRBV28 and TRBJ2-2, is DVKVTQSSRYLVKRTGEKVFLECVQDMDHENMFWYRQDPGLGLRLIYFSYDVKMKEKGDIPEGYSVSREKKERFSLILESASTNQTSMYLCATKPIAAMNTGELFFGEGSRLTVL.

The V gene is TRBV19, the J gene TRBJ1-1; D may be TRBD1 (6 bases). CDR3 length equals 15 residues. Trimming took 4 bases from V and 5 from J, leaving 17 bases between them. CDR1 is LNHDA and CDR2 is SQIVND in the germline V gene (reference sequence). CDR3 sequence: CASSTRRGAETEAFF. The CDR3 coding sequence is TGTGCCAGTAGTACCCGGCGGGGGGCAGAGACTGAAGCTTTCTTT.

This clone came up a few times. J is TRBJ2-1 and V is TRBV4-1; no definite D call. The CDR3 is 14 residues long. V was pared by 1 base and J by 1 base, with 5 bases between. Germline CDR1 MGHRA, CDR2 YSYEKL. The CDR3 DNA reads TGCGCCAGCAGCCAAGCTAGTTCCTACAATGAGCAGTTCTTC. This sequence encodes CASSQASSYNEQFF.

The chain carries TRBV4-3 and TRBJ1-2; weak D call: TRBD1 (6 bases). The length of the CDR3 is 12 residues. V gave up 5 bases and J gave up 8 bases, with 12 bases separating them. CDR1 is LGHNA, CDR2 YSLEER, per germline. In DNA, the CDR3 is TGCGCCAGCAGCGACACAGGGATCGGCTACACCTTC. Translated: CASSDTGIGYTF.

This clone came up a few times. The V gene is TRBV11-2, the J gene TRBJ2-5; D possibly corresponds to TRBD1 (6 bases). Deletions cut 4 bases from V and 7 bases from J, with 25 bases between. The germline V gene encodes CDR1 SGHAT and CDR2 FQNNGV. This CDR3 region has 17 residues. The CDR3 reads CASSSFHVDRTMGTQYF. The CDR3 DNA sequence: TGTGCCAGCAGCTCCTTTCATGTCGACAGGACAATGGGGACCCAGTACTTC.

This chain connects TRBV7-8 to TRBJ2-3; 8 bases fit TRBD2. The CDR3 runs to 14 residues. V was pared by 4 bases and J by 6 bases, with 6 bases of the junction left unmatched. Germline V gene data show CDR1 as SGHVS and CDR2 as FQNEAQ. The CDR3, as DNA: TGTGCCAGCAGCTGGACTAGCTTTACGGATACGCAGTATTTT. Translation: CASSWTSFTDTQYF. Based on the CDR3 plus reference TRBV7-8 and TRBJ2-3, the full variable domain is GAGVSQSPRYKVAKRGQDVALRCDPISGHVSLFWYQQALGQGPEFLTYFQNEAQLDKSGLPSDRFFAERPEGSVSTLKIQRTQQEDSAVYLCASSWTSFTDTQYFGPGTRLTVL.

This chain links TRBV6-2 or TRBV6-3 with TRBJ2-3, with TRBD2 identical over 7 bases. This CDR3 is built from 14 residues. Germline trimming cut 5 bases from V and 2 bases from J; bases unmatched to any gene: 4. Germline CDR1 and CDR2: MNHEY and SVGEGT. CDR3 residues: CASSQREPTDTQYF. The CDR3 coding sequence is TGTGCCAGCAGTCAGCGGGAACCCACAGATACGCAGTATTTT.